A selection of T cell receptor beta chains follows, all from one sample in a study of T-cell memory formation after mild COVID-19. TCRdb analysed the 5' RACE reads with MiXCR anew, one entry per CDR3 protein. The sample holds 280,000 or so distinct CDR3 sequences, approximately 19% seen once. Sequencing used PBMCs or a T cell subset sorted from them (not recorded which). The source is a man in his late teens or twenties who had mild COVID-19 (a few samples of this study predate the infection). Cell type and time point are not known. CDR3s include the opening cysteine and the closing phenylalanine or tryptophan. D genes are given only for firm matches. Not every row has a clone size; where given, it reads once, few, many or a size class.

cdr3_nt | cdr3_aa | j_call | v_call | clone_size | d_call
TGTGCCAGCGGCCCTTCGACCGGGGAGCTGTTTTTT | CASGPSTGELFF | TRBJ2-2 | TRBV7-2 | many | .
TGCGCCAGCGGTGCGGGGAACACCGGGGAGCTGTTTTTT | CASGAGNTGELFF | TRBJ2-2 | TRBV5-1 | many | .
TGCAGTGCCCACCTAGGGCAGTCCAGCACAGATACGCAGTATTTT | CSAHLGQSSTDTQYF | TRBJ2-3 | TRBV20-1 | few | .
TGCGCCAGCAGCCGGGACGCTGGTAAGGAAAAACTGTTTTTT | CASSRDAGKEKLFF | TRBJ1-4 | TRBV5-1 | . | .
TGTGCCAGCAGTTACGAGGGACAGTTCTCTGGGGCCAACGTCCTGACTTTC | CASSYEGQFSGANVLTF | TRBJ2-6 | TRBV6-5 | few | TRBD1
TGTGCCAGCAGTACCAGTAGCGGGGTCGTCTACAATGAGCAGTTCTTC | CASSTSSGVVYNEQFF | TRBJ2-1 | TRBV12-3/TRBV12-4 | few | TRBD2
TGCAGCGTTGAAGGGGCAGCTACTTGGCCCTACAATGAGCAGTTCTTC | CSVEGAATWPYNEQFF | TRBJ2-1 | TRBV29-1 | few | .
TGCGCCAGCAGTGAGTCTGTATACGGAAACATTCAGTACTTC | CASSESVYGNIQYF | TRBJ2-4 | TRBV10-1 | many | .
TGCGCCAGCAGCTTCGCAGGGAGGCTCAGCGAGCAGTACTTC | CASSFAGRLSEQYF | TRBJ2-7 | TRBV5-1 | few | .
TGTGCCATCAGTGTGGGGGGGAATCAGCCCCAGCATTTT | CAISVGGNQPQHF | TRBJ1-5 | TRBV10-3 | few | .
TGTGCCAGCAGCTTAGGGGGGACAGCCACTGAAGCTTTCTTT | CASSLGGTATEAFF | TRBJ1-1 | TRBV7-2 | . | TRBD1
TGCAGTGCTAGAAAGGGACCTAAGTATACGCAGTATTTT | CSARKGPKYTQYF | TRBJ2-3 | TRBV20-1 | . | .
TGTGCCAGTAAGGCCTATAATCAGCCCCAGCATTTT | CASKAYNQPQHF | TRBJ1-5 | TRBV19 | . | .
TGTGCCAGCAGCGTAGAACATCTTGGAGTCGGAAACACCATATATTTT | CASSVEHLGVGNTIYF | TRBJ1-3 | TRBV9 | . | .
TGTGCCAGCAGTTCTTCTTACCTGGGGAACACTGAAGCTTTCTTT | CASSSSYLGNTEAFF | TRBJ1-1 | TRBV12-3/TRBV12-4 | . | .
TGTGCCAGCAGTCCTGAGACCGGGGAGCTGTTTTTT | CASSPETGELFF | TRBJ2-2 | TRBV6-5 | many | .
TGCGCCAGCAGCCAAGAATTAGCGGGGAGGAACACCGGGGAGCTGTTTTTT | CASSQELAGRNTGELFF | TRBJ2-2 | TRBV4-3 | . | TRBD2
TGTGCCAGCAGTGATGAGGGGGGAGACACTGAAGCTTTCTTT | CASSDEGGDTEAFF | TRBJ1-1 | TRBV6-1 | . | .
TGTGCCATCAGTGAGCAGGGTCAAGAGACCCAGTACTTC | CAISEQGQETQYF | TRBJ2-5 | TRBV10-3 | . | .
TGCGCCAGCAGCCAAGACGACCATAGCGGGGGAGGCCTTTCAACGCAGTATTTT | CASSQDDHSGGGLSTQYF | TRBJ2-3 | TRBV4-1 | few | TRBD2
TGTGCCAGAAGCTTGGCCGCAGGAAACAAATCCTCTGGAAACACCATATATTTT | CARSLAAGNKSSGNTIYF | TRBJ1-3 | TRBV5-3 | . | .
TGTGCCAGCAGTTACTCTCCAGGCCAACACGAGCAGTACTTC | CASSYSPGQHEQYF | TRBJ2-7 | TRBV6-2/TRBV6-3 | . | .
TGCGCCAGCAGCCAAGAAGAAAGAACAGGTTACGAAAAACTGTTTTTT | CASSQEERTGYEKLFF | TRBJ1-4 | TRBV4-1 | . | .
TGTGCCAGCAGCCTCACAGGGCTAAGGGATGGCTACACCTTC | CASSLTGLRDGYTF | TRBJ1-2 | TRBV7-9 | . | .
TGCGCCAGCAGCTTCCCAACAGCGGGGAGTAGCTCCTACAATGAGCAGTTCTTC | CASSFPTAGSSSYNEQFF | TRBJ2-1 | TRBV5-1 | few | TRBD2
TGTGCCAGCAGCTTTCCTCGGGGAGGGGAGCAGTACTTC | CASSFPRGGEQYF | TRBJ2-7 | TRBV7-9 | few | TRBD2
TGCGCCAGCAGCCAAGAGGGGTTGGGCACAGATACGCAGTATTTT | CASSQEGLGTDTQYF | TRBJ2-3 | TRBV4-3 | few | .
TGTGCCAGCAGCTTGCGAGGGTCCGGCTATGGCTACACCTTC | CASSLRGSGYGYTF | TRBJ1-2 | TRBV11-2 | many | .